These 5 T cell receptor beta chains came from one sample sequenced in a study of CD8 T cells in ankylosing spondylitis. Each CDR3 protein gets one entry after TCRdb re-called the 5' RACE reads with MiXCR. This sample has 200,000 to 300,000 distinct CDR3 sequences, with more than 20% found just once. Sequenced input: blood, either unsorted or a sorted T cell fraction (not recorded which). Receptor source: a male donor with ankylosing spondylitis or in good health (not recorded which).

The chain uses TRBV20-1 and TRBJ1-2; 8 bases line up with TRBD1. The J segment lost 7 bases and the V segment lost 1 base, leaving 11 bases of the junction unmatched. This CDR3 spans 15 amino acids. Per germline, CDR1 DFQATT and CDR2 SNEGSKA (reference sequence). CDR3 nucleotide sequence: TGCAGTGCTAGAGGCGACGGACAGGGATATTTTGGCTACACCTTC. Amino acids: CSARGDGQGYFGYTF.

This clonotype has at least ten counts. The chain uses TRBV28 and TRBJ2-7, with 7 bases identical to TRBD1. Germline CDR1 MDHEN, CDR2 SYDVKM. The CDR3 covers 12 residues. Unmatched junction bases numbered 3, after V lost 5 bases and J lost 5 bases. The CDR3 here is CASSTGADEQYF. CDR3 coding DNA: TGTGCCAGCAGTACAGGGGCGGACGAGCAGTACTTC.

This clonotype was observed a few times. The genes are TRBV12-3 or TRBV12-4 and TRBJ1-5, with D uncertain. This CDR3 comprises 14 residues. Trimming stripped 4 bases from V and 4 bases from J, with 11 bases between. The CDR3 nucleotides read TGTGCCAGCAGTTCACTTAGGGAGAATCAGCCCCAGCATTTT. Its translation is CASSSLRENQPQHF.

A few counts support this clonotype. Written as DNA, the CDR3 is TGTGCCAGCAGTCCAGGAGAATATGGCTACACCTTC. It specifies CASSPGEYGYTF. The genes are TRBV12-3 or TRBV12-4 and TRBJ1-2; D not resolved. Trimming stripped 5 bases from V and 5 bases from J, with 9 bases between. CDR3 length: 12 residues.

This clonotype was seen repeatedly, ten times or more. This rearrangement joins TRBV9 to TRBJ1-1, with D possibly matching TRBD1 (6 bases). Per germline, CDR1 SGDLS and CDR2 YYNGEE. This CDR3 comprises 18 residues. Between the trimmed V and J ends, which lost 6 bases and 1 base, there was a span of 25 bases. In DNA, the CDR3 is TGTGCCAGCACCCCGGCAGGGGTAAGGGGTCGTAGGAACACTGAAGCTTTCTTT. This gives the protein CASTPAGVRGRRNTEAFF.